This T cell receptor beta chain was obtained from a study of T-cell reconstitution after alpha-beta-depleted transplantation in children. General study results and limits: Several hundred expanded graft clones reportedly supplied alpha-beta T cells about two months after transplant. Some patients' high day-60 TCRbeta diversity was traced to surviving recipient T cells and thymic progenitors. Among T cells one year after transplant, newly produced cells accounted for most counts and diversity.

V was cut by 1 base and J by 5 bases, with 21 bases left in between. CDR3 length equals 17 residues. Germline values: CDR1 MGHRA, CDR2 YSYEKL. Preparation of the TCRbeta library was carried out with unique molecular identifiers. TCRdb itself ran the PCR reads through MiXCR, one entry per CDR3 protein. This table has about 310,000 distinct CDR3 sequences, approximately 23% appearing once. This clonotype has ten or more counts. Antigen unknown. The chain joins TRBV4-1 to TRBJ2-7, with D perhaps matching TRBD1 or TRBD2 (6 bases each). The TCR was taken from a male patient younger than 18 who had a stem cell transplant for acute lymphoblastic leukemia, so the T cells may come from the graft donor. Sequenced material: PBMCs, mostly from graft donor cells, taken 180 days after TCRalphabeta/CD19-depleted stem cell transplant. CDR3 nucleotides: TGCGCCAGCAGCCAAGGACGGGGGCCGGCACCGGGCGACGAGCAGTACTTC. Translating it yields CASSQGRGPAPGDEQYF.